The 13 T cell receptor beta chains listed next were all sequenced from one sample in a study of T cells in Graves' hyperthyroidism and ophthalmopathy. Template material for amplifying TCR beta CDR3 regions consisted of RNA transcripts. First-round RT-PCR of the TCR CDR3 relied on the HTBI primer set. TCRdb re-analysed the multiplex PCR reads in MiXCR, keeping a single row per CDR3 protein. The sample carries approximately 700,000 distinct CDR3 sequences, over 15% recorded once. The sample comprised blood. All receptors derive from a young man with Graves' hyperthyroidism.

This clonotype was found many times. The chain uses TRBV12-3 or TRBV12-4 and TRBJ2-2; 7 bases map to TRBD1. The length of the CDR3 is 14 residues. The ends lost 7 bases at V and 5 bases at J; junction bases unmatched: 7. CDR3 sequence: CASTGQARTGELFF. In DNA form, the CDR3 reads TGTGCCAGCACCGGACAGGCTCGGACCGGGGAGCTGTTTTTT.

This clonotype was seen only a few times. This chain links TRBV11-3 with TRBJ1-2; a possible D gene is TRBD1 (6 bases). Germline V gives CDR1 SGHNT, CDR2 YENEEA. V lost 10 bases and J 2 bases, leaving 17 bases between the germline ends. The CDR3 contains 14 residues. This chain's CDR3 is CANSVQGSNYGYTF. The DNA for the CDR3 is TGTGCCAACAGTGTTCAGGGGTCGAACTATGGCTACACCTTC.

The chain has TRBV7-4 and TRBJ2-1, with a weak D call TRBD2 (6 bases). The V end was cut by 5 bases, the J end by 12 bases, with 23 bases between. CDR1 and CDR2 from the germline V gene are SGHVT and SQSDAQ. The CDR3 runs to 15 residues. In DNA, the CDR3 is TGTGCCAGCAGCACCCCGGGACTCGGAAGGGTCGGGCAGTTCTTC. Translation: CASSTPGLGRVGQFF.

The V and J genes are TRBV6-5 and TRBJ2-1; 11 positions match TRBD2. Germline V gives CDR1 MNHEY, CDR2 SVGAGI. CDR3 size: 15 residues. V lost 0 bases to trimming and J lost 13 bases; unmatched junction nucleotides: 8. CDR3 loop: CASSYSTSGVGRQFF. The CDR3 nucleotides are TGTGCCAGCAGTTACTCGACTAGCGGGGTAGGGCGACAGTTCTTC.

This clonotype was seen a handful of times. The chain carries TRBV6-1 and TRBJ1-5, with 7 bases identical to TRBD1. Germline trimming cut 6 bases from V and 3 bases from J; bases unmatched to any gene: 8. Germline-derived CDR1 and CDR2 are MNHNS and SASEGT. The CDR3 is made up of 15 amino acids. CDR3 protein: CASRERQGLNQPQHF. The CDR3, as DNA: TGTGCCAGCAGGGAAAGACAGGGCCTCAATCAGCCCCAGCATTTT.

The chain combines TRBV10-3 with TRBJ2-2; 7 bases align to TRBD2. Trimming took 8 bases from V and 6 from J; bases not matched to a gene: 6. Germline V gene sequence: CDR1 ENHRY, CDR2 SYGVKD. There are 13 residues in the CDR3. The CDR3 is CAILAVGSGELFF. The CDR3 nucleotides are TGTGCCATCCTAGCGGTCGGGTCCGGGGAGCTGTTTTTT.

This clonotype was seen only a few times. V gene TRBV3-1 combines with J gene TRBJ2-4; 8 bases fit TRBD2. With V trimmed by 5 bases and J by 0 bases, 6 bases remained unmatched. The CDR3 spans 16 residues. Germline V CDR1 and CDR2: LGHDT, YNNKEL (reference sequence). The CDR3 sequence is CASSGIAGLAKNIQYF. CDR3 coding DNA: TGTGCCAGCAGCGGGATAGCGGGATTAGCCAAAAACATTCAGTACTTC.

This clonotype was observed a handful of times. The rearrangement uses TRBV6-1 and TRBJ2-1; 12 positions agree with TRBD2. Per germline, CDR1 MNHNS and CDR2 SASEGT. The V segment lost 6 bases and the J segment 8 bases; nucleotides outside the gene matches: 5. This CDR3 has 14 residues. Here the CDR3 DNA reads TGTGCCAGCAGGACGACTAGCGGGAGCTATGAGCAGTTCTTC. Translation gives CASRTTSGSYEQFF.

The rearrangement links TRBV24-1 to TRBJ2-5; D possibly matches TRBD1 or TRBD2 (6 bases each). Germline CDR1 reads KGHDR; CDR2 reads SFDVKD. The CDR3 sequence is 16 residues long. Trimming cost V 0 bases and J 4 bases, with 14 bases left between them. The CDR3 spells CATSDLQTGAGETQYF. In nucleotides, the CDR3 is TGTGCCACCAGTGATTTGCAAACGGGGGCGGGAGAGACCCAGTACTTC.

The chain carries TRBV30 and TRBJ2-1; maybe TRBD2 (6 bases). The CDR3 is made up of 11 amino acids. Germline V gives CDR1 GTSNPN, CDR2 SVGIG (reference sequence). The CDR3 is CDKEGGSQQFF. In nucleotides, the CDR3 is TGTGACAAGGAGGGTGGCAGCCAGCAGTTCTTC.

This clonotype turned up a few times. V gene TRBV13 combines with J gene TRBJ2-1; the D gene could be TRBD1 or TRBD2 (5 bases each). Per germline, CDR1 PRHDT and CDR2 FYEKMQ (reference sequence). The CDR3 loop spans 16 amino acids. V was trimmed by 5 bases and J by 0 bases, leaving 14 bases between them. The DNA for the CDR3 is TGTGCCAGCAGCACCCGGGACGGAGGCTCCTACAATGAGCAGTTCTTC. Translation: CASSTRDGGSYNEQFF.

This clonotype was seen only a few times. V usage is TRBV9 and J usage is TRBJ1-6; 7 nucleotides match TRBD1. There are 15 residues in the CDR3. V dropped 2 bases and J dropped 9; count of bases not matched to a gene: 8. Germline lookup yields CDR1 SGDLS and CDR2 YYNGEE. In DNA, the CDR3 is TGTGCCAGCAGCGTGGAGGGGGCGCAGACTTCACCCCTCCACTTT. As protein: CASSVEGAQTSPLHF.

This clonotype has ten or more counts. V is TRBV30 and J is TRBJ2-3; a possible D gene is TRBD1 (6 bases). Germline assignment: CDR1 GTSNPN and CDR2 SVGIG (reference sequence). The CDR3 is made up of 12 amino acids. Trimming stripped 6 bases from V and 5 bases from J, with 12 bases between. This chain's CDR3 is CACQKGGDTQYF. CDR3 nucleotide sequence: TGTGCCTGCCAGAAAGGGGGAGATACGCAGTATTTT. The full variable domain, its missing parts supplied by reference TRBV30 and TRBJ2-3, is SQTIHQWPATLVQPVGSPLSLECTVEGTSNPNLYWYRQAAGRGLQLLFYSVGIGQISSEVPQNLSASRPQDRQFILSSKKLLLSDSGFYLCACQKGGDTQYFGPGTRLTVL.